The entry below describes one T cell receptor beta chain. Its antigen is not identified. Germline CDR1 and CDR2: SGHTA and FQGNSA. V lost 4 bases and J 2 bases, leaving 9 bases between the germline ends. The CDR3 sequence is 13 residues long. This sample is part of a study of vaccination and CD4 T cells after COVID-19. An Oncomine TCR Beta short-read assay was used to sequence the DNA from cultured CD4+ T cells. TCRdb re-derived calls from the PCR reads in MiXCR, one entry per CDR3 protein. The sample has about 15,000 distinct CDR3 sequences, roughly 40% seen once. Treatment here: roughly ten-day PBMC culture with coronavirus spike peptide pools or control peptides (ViraFEST assay). Once peptide pools had expanded antigen-specific T cells, ViraFEST sequenced TCRs. Positive PCR dates covered March to December 2020, before US Alpha, Beta and Delta variants. Cultures of PBMCs, about 2 million per well, were set up with about 10 IU/ml IL-2 and around 9.7 ug/ml peptide pools.

The TCR was taken from a human donor who had recovered from COVID-19. The V call is TRBV7-2, the J call TRBJ2-7, with D unresolved. Source: CD4+ T cells from blood, cultured in vitro, taken before SARS-CoV-2 vaccination. As DNA, the CDR3 is TGTGCCAGCAGCTCGACTGGGACCTACGAGCAGTACTTC. This sequence encodes CASSSTGTYEQYF.